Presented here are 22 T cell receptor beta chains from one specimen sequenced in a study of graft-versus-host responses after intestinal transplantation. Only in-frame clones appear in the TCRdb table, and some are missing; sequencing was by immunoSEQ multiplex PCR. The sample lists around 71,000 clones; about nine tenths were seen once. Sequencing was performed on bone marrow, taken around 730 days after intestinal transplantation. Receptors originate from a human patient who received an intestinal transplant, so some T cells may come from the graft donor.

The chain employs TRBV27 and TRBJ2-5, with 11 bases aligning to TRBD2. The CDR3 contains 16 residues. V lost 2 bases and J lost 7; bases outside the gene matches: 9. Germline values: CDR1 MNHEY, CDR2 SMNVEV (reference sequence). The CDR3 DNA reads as TGTGCCAGCAGTTTAGGACTAGCGGGCGCCCAGCGGACCCAGTACTTC. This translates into CASSLGLAGAQRTQYF.

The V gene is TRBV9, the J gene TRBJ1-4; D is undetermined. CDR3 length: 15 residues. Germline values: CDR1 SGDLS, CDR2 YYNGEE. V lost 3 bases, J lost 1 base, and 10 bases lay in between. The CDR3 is CASSAGLVTNEKLFF. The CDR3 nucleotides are TGTGCCAGCAGCGCCGGCCTGGTAACTAATGAAAAACTGTTTTTT.

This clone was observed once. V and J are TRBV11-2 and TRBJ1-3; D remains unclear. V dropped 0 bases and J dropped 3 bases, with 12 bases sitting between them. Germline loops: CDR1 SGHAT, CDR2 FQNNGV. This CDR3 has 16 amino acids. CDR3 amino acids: CASSLDRVINGNTIYF. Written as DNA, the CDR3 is TGTGCCAGCAGCTTAGATCGGGTTATAAATGGAAACACCATATATTTT.

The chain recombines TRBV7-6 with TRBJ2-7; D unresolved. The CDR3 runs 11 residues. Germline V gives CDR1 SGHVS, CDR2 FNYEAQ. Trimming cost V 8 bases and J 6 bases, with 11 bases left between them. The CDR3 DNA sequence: TGTGCCAGCGGGGAAGCGAGCGAGCAGTACTTC. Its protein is CASGEASEQYF.

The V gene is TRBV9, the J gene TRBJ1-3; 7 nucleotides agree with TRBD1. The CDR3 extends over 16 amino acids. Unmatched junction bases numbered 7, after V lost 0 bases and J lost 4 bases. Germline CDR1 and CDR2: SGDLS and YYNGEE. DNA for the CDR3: TGTGCCAGCAGCGTAGGATCAGGGGGGGTCGGAAACACCATATATTTT. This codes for CASSVGSGGVGNTIYF.

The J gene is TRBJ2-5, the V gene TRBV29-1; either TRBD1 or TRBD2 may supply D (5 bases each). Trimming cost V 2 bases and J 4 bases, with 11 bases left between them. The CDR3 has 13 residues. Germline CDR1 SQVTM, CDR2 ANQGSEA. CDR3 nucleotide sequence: TGCAGCGTTGAACCTTCAGGGAGAGAGACCCAGTACTTC. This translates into CSVEPSGRETQYF.

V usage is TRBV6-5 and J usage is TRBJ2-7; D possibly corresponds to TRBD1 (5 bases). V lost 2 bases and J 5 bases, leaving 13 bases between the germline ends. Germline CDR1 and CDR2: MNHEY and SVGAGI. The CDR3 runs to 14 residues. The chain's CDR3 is CASSYQGLYNEQYF. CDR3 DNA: TGTGCCAGCAGTTACCAGGGTTTATACAACGAGCAGTACTTC.

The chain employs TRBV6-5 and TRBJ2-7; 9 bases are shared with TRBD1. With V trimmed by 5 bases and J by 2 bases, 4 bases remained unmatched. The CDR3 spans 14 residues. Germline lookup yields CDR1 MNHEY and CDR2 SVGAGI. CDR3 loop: CASSTGQGTYEQYF. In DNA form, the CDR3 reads TGTGCCAGCAGTACTGGACAGGGGACCTACGAGCAGTACTTC.

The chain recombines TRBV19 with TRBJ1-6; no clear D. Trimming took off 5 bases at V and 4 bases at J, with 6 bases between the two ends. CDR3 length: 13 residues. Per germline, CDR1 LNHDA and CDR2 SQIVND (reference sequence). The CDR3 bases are TGTGCCAGTAGTGGGCAATATAATTCACCCCTCCACTTT. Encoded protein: CASSGQYNSPLHF.

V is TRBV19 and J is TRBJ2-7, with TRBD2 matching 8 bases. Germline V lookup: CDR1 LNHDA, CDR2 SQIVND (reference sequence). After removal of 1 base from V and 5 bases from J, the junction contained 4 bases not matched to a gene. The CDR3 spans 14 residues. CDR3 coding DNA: TGTGCCAGTAGTATAGTTAGCGGGATTAACGAGCAGTACTTC. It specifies CASSIVSGINEQYF.

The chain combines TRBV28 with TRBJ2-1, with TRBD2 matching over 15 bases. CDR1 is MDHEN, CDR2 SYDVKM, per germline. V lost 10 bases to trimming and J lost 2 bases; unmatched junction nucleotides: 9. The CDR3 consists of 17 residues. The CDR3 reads CATQGLAGGSPYNEQFF. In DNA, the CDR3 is TGTGCCACCCAGGGACTAGCGGGAGGATCCCCCTACAATGAGCAGTTCTTC.

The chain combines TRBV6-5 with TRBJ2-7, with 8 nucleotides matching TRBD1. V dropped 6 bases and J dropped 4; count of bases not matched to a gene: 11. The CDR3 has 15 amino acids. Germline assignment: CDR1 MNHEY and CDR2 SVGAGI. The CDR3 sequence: CASSGQGRAPYEQYF. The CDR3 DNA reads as TGTGCCAGCAGCGGACAGGGCCGGGCTCCTTACGAGCAGTACTTC.

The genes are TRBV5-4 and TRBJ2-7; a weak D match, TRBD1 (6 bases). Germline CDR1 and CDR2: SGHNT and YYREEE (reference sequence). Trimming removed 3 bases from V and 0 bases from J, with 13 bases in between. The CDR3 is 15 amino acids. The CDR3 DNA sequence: TGTGCCAGCAGCTCCGAACAGGGCCTCTCCTACGAGCAGTACTTC. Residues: CASSSEQGLSYEQYF.

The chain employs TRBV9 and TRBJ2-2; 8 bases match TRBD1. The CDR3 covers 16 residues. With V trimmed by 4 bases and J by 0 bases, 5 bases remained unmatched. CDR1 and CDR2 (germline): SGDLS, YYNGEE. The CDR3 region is CASSSRTGTNTGELFF. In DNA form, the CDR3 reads TGTGCCAGCAGCTCCCGGACAGGGACGAACACCGGGGAGCTGTTTTTT.

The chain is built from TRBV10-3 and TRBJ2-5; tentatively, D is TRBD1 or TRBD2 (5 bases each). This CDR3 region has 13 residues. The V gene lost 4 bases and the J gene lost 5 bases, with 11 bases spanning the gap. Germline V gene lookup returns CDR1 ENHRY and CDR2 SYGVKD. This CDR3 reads CAISVGDEETQYF. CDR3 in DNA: TGTGCCATCAGTGTGGGGGATGAGGAGACCCAGTACTTC.

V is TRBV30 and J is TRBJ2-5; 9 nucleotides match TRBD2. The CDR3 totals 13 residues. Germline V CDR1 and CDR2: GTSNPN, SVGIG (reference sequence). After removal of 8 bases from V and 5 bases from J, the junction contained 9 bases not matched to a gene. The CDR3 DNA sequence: TGTGCCCAGACTTTAGCGGGAGCGGAGACCCAGTACTTC. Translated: CAQTLAGAETQYF.

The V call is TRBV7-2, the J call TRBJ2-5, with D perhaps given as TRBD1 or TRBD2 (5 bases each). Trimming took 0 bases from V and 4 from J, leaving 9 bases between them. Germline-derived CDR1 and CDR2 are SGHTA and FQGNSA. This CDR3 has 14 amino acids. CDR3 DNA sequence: TGTGCCAGCAGCTTAGCGGCAGGGAGAGAGACCCAGTACTTC. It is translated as CASSLAAGRETQYF.

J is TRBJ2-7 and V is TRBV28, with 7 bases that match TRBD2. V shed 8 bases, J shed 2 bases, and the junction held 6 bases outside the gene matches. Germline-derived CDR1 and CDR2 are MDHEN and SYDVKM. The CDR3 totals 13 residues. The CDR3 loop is CASATGGTYEQYF. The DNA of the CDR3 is TGTGCCAGCGCAACGGGAGGAACCTACGAGCAGTACTTC.

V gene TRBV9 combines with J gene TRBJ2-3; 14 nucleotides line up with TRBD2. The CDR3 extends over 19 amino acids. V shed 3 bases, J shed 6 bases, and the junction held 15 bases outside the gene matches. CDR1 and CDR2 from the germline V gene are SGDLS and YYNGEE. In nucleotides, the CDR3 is TGTGCCAGCAGCGAACGAGGACTAGCGGGAGGCCGGGTTGTGGATACGCAGTATTTT. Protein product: CASSERGLAGGRVVDTQYF.

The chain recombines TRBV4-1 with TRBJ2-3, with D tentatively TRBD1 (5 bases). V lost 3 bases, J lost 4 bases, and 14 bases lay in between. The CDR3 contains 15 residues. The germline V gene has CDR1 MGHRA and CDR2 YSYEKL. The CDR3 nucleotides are TGCGCCAGCAGCCAGTGGGCCGAACAGGCAGATACGCAGTATTTT. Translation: CASSQWAEQADTQYF.

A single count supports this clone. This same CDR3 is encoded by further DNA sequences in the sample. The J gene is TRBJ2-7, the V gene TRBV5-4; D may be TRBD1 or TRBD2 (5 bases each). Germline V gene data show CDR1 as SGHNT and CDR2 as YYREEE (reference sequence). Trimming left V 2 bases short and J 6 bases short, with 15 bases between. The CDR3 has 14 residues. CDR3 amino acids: CASSLGQGGSEQYF. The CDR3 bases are TGTGCCAGCAGCTTAGGGCAGGGTGGGAGCGAGCAGTACTTC.

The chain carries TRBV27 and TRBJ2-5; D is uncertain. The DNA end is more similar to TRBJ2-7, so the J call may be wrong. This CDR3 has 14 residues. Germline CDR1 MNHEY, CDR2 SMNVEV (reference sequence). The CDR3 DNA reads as TGTGCCAGCAGTTTAAAGGACGGCTCCTACGAGCAGTACTTC. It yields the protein CASSLKDGSYEQYF.